This TCR beta chain was captured in a study of graft-versus-host responses after intestinal transplantation (dated by TCRdb to about 2021). General notes on the study: Multivisceral, liver-intestinal, or isolated intestinal transplants were received by the recipients. To identify alloreactive clones, pre-transplant mixed lymphocyte reaction products were sequenced and then compared with unstimulated pre-transplant donor and recipient T cells. Graft-versus-host and host-versus-graft alloreactive T cell clones were tracked in the graft, circulation and bone marrow after intestinal transplantation using bulk TCR-beta CDR3 sequencing. Of the roughly 24 intestinal transplant recipients enrolled in the cohort, one of whom was a retransplant, a few patients without pretransplant specimens were excluded. All recipients received anti-thymocyte globulin induction followed by maintenance tacrolimus and steroids for around 3 years. Donor T cell macrochimerism was defined as a peak of at least 4% donor T cells among recipient peripheral blood mononuclear cells. Rather than going through the commercial service, samples from three later patients were sequenced in-house on an Illumina MiSeq and processed with MiXCR. The paper as a whole reports these results and caveats: GvH clones turned up in recipient bone marrow, with some appearing earlier in ileal mucosa or blood, a pattern consistent with an intestinal mucosal origin. Peak levels of circulating GvH clones were associated with declines in HvG clones early after transplant. In patients with donor T cell macrochimerism, the allografts had high GvH to HvG T cell clonal ratios. Conclusions were limited by the relatively low number and heterogeneity of intestinal transplant patients.

Trimmed from V: 5 bases; trimmed from J: 3 bases; junction bases lacking a gene match: 5. The germline V gene supplies CDR1 MNHEY and CDR2 SVGAGI. From its cysteine to its phenylalanine, the CDR3 spans 14 amino acids. Only the CDR3 part of the read is kept: 42 bases, read in frame from the first base. Library preparation was by the immunoSEQ multiplex PCR assay. High-throughput TCR-beta CDR3 sequencing of genomic DNA from most patients was performed by Adaptive Biotechnologies. The source study handled its data this way. TCR sequencing data for over 15 patients were retrieved from Adaptive's ImmunoSEQ software; three other patients were processed with MiXCR and VDJtools. CDR3 nucleotide sequences shared by donor and recipient were removed because the origin of these sequences could not be assigned. Alloreactive clones required at least 2-fold expansion over unstimulated cells and minimum CFSE-low frequency of 0.002% (template counts) or 0.001% (read counts). Mappable clones were those detected in sequenced pre-transplant spleen, lymph node, or MLR CFSE-low populations of the donor or recipient. Cumulative frequency of alloreactive clones was calculated as a percentage of all sequences weighted by copy number. TCRdb took this table from immuneACCESS and kept in-frame rearrangements with V and J called. Such tables lack part of the clones; where checked against another copy, unresolved V genes explain under half of the gap, and the rest is unexplained. The V and J calls and clone size are taken from that table; D and trimming were inferred from the DNA. The sample table holds about 97,000 clones, of which more than 80% were seen once. 15% to 20% of the sample is in the top ten clones.

The sample holds one count of this clone. Its antigen is unknown. No base quality information exists; no much larger clone differs at one position. Blood samples were collected up to 4 times in the first month after transplant and then at least monthly when available. Here the sequenced sample was PBMCs, taken roughly 450 days after intestinal transplant. The V and J segments used are TRBV6-5 and TRBJ2-3; 7 junctional bases match TRBD1. The clonotype was recovered from a human patient who received an intestinal transplant, so some T cells may come from the graft donor. The DNA sequence reads TGTGCCAGCAGTCTGGACAGGATTACAGATACGCAGTATTTT. Its translation is CASSLDRITDTQYF.